Below, one T cell receptor (beta chain) is given with its context. Assay: immunoSEQ multiplex PCR; the TCRdb copy retains only in-frame clones and omits some. The sample shows 200,000 or so clones, approximately 79% of them seen only once. CDR1 is SNHLY, CDR2 FYNNEI, per germline. The length of the CDR3 is 15 residues. V was cut by 2 bases and J by 4 bases, with 14 bases left in between. This sample is part of a study of blood T cell repertoires in COVID-19. On the study more broadly: Acute-phase and convalescent COVID-19 samples originated in the United States, Italy and Spain. In each case, the material was cDNA or gDNA derived from T cells, B-cell-depleted T cells, or PBMCs.

Sequences were obtained from peripheral blood. The V call is TRBV2, the J call TRBJ1-2; D might be TRBD1 (5 bases). This TCR came from a young man with active or convalescent COVID-19. As DNA, the CDR3 is TGTGCCAGCAGTGAATCCGGGCAGGGTTTCTATGGCTACACCTTC. Its protein is CASSESGQGFYGYTF.